This T cell receptor (beta chain) was sequenced in a study of T cell changes during pregnancy in multiple sclerosis. This clone has only a few counts. The same CDR3 can be traced to other DNA sequences in this sample. Some clones are missing from TCRdb's copy, which holds only in-frame ones; the method was immunoSEQ multiplex PCR. The sample records 35,000 to 50,000 clones, roughly 92% being singletons. Germline values: CDR1 SQVTM, CDR2 ANQGSEA. This CDR3 has 13 residues. J lost 7 bases, V lost 4 bases, and 7 bases had no gene match. The clonotype comes from a female donor with multiple sclerosis, enrolled in a pregnancy study. This specimen was CD4+ T cells from peripheral blood mononuclear cells, taken in the first trimester of pregnancy. This chain joins TRBV29-1 and TRBJ1-5, with 7 bases fitting TRBD1. In DNA, the CDR3 is TGCAGCGTTGGACAGGGTACTTACCAGCCCCAGCATTTT. Amino acid sequence: CSVGQGTYQPQHF.